This TCR beta chain appears in the sequencing data of a study of HIV-infected patients and healthy controls (dated by TCRdb to the mid-2010s). In its sample, this clonotype was seen a few times. Its target antigen remains unknown. No much larger clone is present one base from it, and per-base qualities are unavailable. Library prep was done by 5' RACE. The instrument given in TCRdb is Illumina MiSeq. The public sequencing data were trimmed at Q25 with fastp and processed into clonotypes with MiXCR by TCRdb, which kept only in-frame beta chains. Rows with one shared CDR3 protein collapse into an entry with the most common genes and DNA. For this sample the table gives around 58,000 distinct CDR3 sequences, of which 15% to 20% were detected only once. 1.4% to 1.5% of the sample belongs to the ten largest clones. The sample consisted of CD4+ T cells from blood. The source of this sequence is a human donor in good health.

The DNA sequence is as follows: TGTGCCTGGAGTGCTGGGGACAGGGGGCGAAACACTGAAGCTTTCTTT. Its coded protein is CAWSAGDRGRNTEAFF. The chain links TRBV30 with TRBJ1-1, with 12 bases aligning to TRBD1. Trimming leaves V shorter by 1 base and J shorter by 2 bases, with the junction holding 5 bases beyond the gene matches. CDR1 and CDR2 (GTSNPN, SVGIG) derive from the germline V gene (reference sequence). Its CDR3 holds 16 amino acids, cysteine through phenylalanine. The read is trimmed to its CDR3 DNA, 48 bases read in frame from base 1.